The clone carrying this TCR beta chain was counted once. This sample was taken from a study of blood T cell repertoires in COVID-19. On the study more broadly: Italy, Spain and the United States were the sources of the convalescent and acute COVID-19 samples. T cells, B-cell-depleted T cells, or PBMCs supplied cDNA or gDNA.

Between the trimmed V and J ends, which lost 0 bases and 2 bases, there was a span of 14 bases. CDR1 is SGHKS, CDR2 YYEKEE, per germline (reference sequence). The CDR3 is made up of 16 amino acids. Original handling: Nucleated cell counts were estimated from reference gene primer amplification. Assay: immunoSEQ multiplex PCR; the TCRdb copy retains only in-frame clones and omits some. D and trimming were read from the DNA, whereas the V and J calls and clone size are those reported in that table. Of approximately 470,000 clones listed, 70% to 90% are singletons. V and J are TRBV5-5 and TRBJ1-1, with unresolved D. What was sequenced was peripheral blood. This sequence was found in a human donor in a cohort sampled during active COVID-19. Here the CDR3 DNA reads TGTGCCAGCAGCTTGGTTCTTTTGGCAGAAAACACTGAAGCTTTCTTT. Its translation is CASSLVLLAENTEAFF.